One sample yielded the 22 T cell receptor beta chains listed below, sequenced in a study of beta chain features in type 1 diabetes. Study-wide results and limits: People with Type 1 diabetes carried modestly yet significantly shorter TCRB CDR3s in all four CD4+ subsets.

Expressed TCRB transcripts were sequenced after all isolated RNA was converted to cDNA. Profiled with immunoSEQ multiplex PCR; TCRdb holds only in-frame clones, not every one. This sample has 230,000 or so clones; about a sixth occur once, and the top ten carry 0.08% to 0.095%. The antigens these receptors bind are not known. The sequenced sample consisted of naive CD4+ T cells from blood. These TCRs come from a man aged 25 to 45 with type 1 diabetes.

This clone was counted a few times. The chain combines TRBV23-1 with TRBJ2-7; TRBD1 matches 11 bases. TRBV23-1 counts as an open reading frame of uncertain function. V was clipped by 0 bases and J by 5 bases; unmatched bases: 9. The CDR3 is 17 residues long. CDR3 in amino acids: CASSQSRGPGQGDEQYF. The DNA for the CDR3 is TGCGCCAGCAGTCAATCAAGGGGTCCGGGACAGGGGGACGAGCAGTACTTC.

V and J are TRBV7-9 and TRBJ2-1; no reliable D call. This CDR3 is 12 amino acids long. The germline V gene encodes CDR1 SEHNR and CDR2 FQNEAQ (reference sequence). The V end lost 1 base, the J end lost 6 bases, and 4 bases lay between the germline ends. The CDR3 DNA sequence: TGTGCCAGCAGCTTAGTTCGCAATGAGCAGTTCTTC. Translating it yields CASSLVRNEQFF.

This clone was counted a few times. V gene TRBV9 combines with J gene TRBJ2-3; D unclear. Germline V gene data show CDR1 as SGDLS and CDR2 as YYNGEE. This CDR3 contains 12 residues. V was trimmed by 3 bases and J by 5 bases, leaving 7 bases between them. CDR3 DNA sequence: TGTGCCAGCAGCGGATCGGGAGATACGCAGTATTTT. It translates to CASSGSGDTQYF.

This clone has a handful of counts. The rearrangement links TRBV9 to TRBJ1-1; the match to TRBD1 covers 9 bases. The CDR3 spans 15 residues. CDR1 is SGDLS, CDR2 YYNGEE, per germline. Trimming took 4 bases from V and 3 from J; bases not matched to a gene: 7. The CDR3 DNA is TGTGCCAGCAGCCCATACAGGGGGCGACACACTGAAGCTTTCTTT. Amino acids: CASSPYRGRHTEAFF.

The chain has TRBV10-3 and TRBJ2-1, with D possibly being TRBD2 (6 bases). The CDR3 covers 14 residues. The V end was cut by 10 bases, the J end by 3 bases, with 16 bases between. Germline CDR1 and CDR2: ENHRY and SYGVKD. The CDR3 loop is CATHRDSDYNEQFF. The CDR3 nucleotides are TGTGCCACACACCGGGACTCAGACTACAATGAGCAGTTCTTC.

The chain combines TRBV25-1 with TRBJ2-7; TRBD1 aligns across 8 bases. The V gene's germline CDR1 is MGHDK and CDR2 SYGVNS. The CDR3 is 14 amino acids. Trimming took 4 bases from V and 1 from J; bases not matched to a gene: 3. The CDR3 DNA sequence: TGTGCCAGCAGTGGGACAGGGTCTTCCTACGAGCAGTACTTC. Protein: CASSGTGSSYEQYF.

CDR3 sequence: CASNPRSQETQYF. The CDR3 DNA reads TGTGCCAGCAACCCGCGGTCCCAAGAGACCCAGTACTTC. The J gene is TRBJ2-5, the V gene TRBV7-2, with unresolved D. The CDR3 length is 13 residues. V was shortened by 7 bases and J by 1 base, with 10 bases between the two germline ends. The germline V gene has CDR1 SGHTA and CDR2 FQGNSA. The variable domain in full, with the rest retrieved from reference TRBV7-2 and TRBJ2-5, is GAGVSQSPSNKVTEKGKDVELRCDPISGHTALYWYRQSLGQGLEFLIYFQGNSAPDKSGLPSDRFSAERTGGSVSTLTIQRTQQEDSAVYLCASNPRSQETQYFGPGTRLLVL.

The J gene is TRBJ1-2, the V gene TRBV19; D is ambiguous. V lost 6 bases to trimming and J lost 5 bases, with 16 bases between them. The germline V gene has CDR1 LNHDA and CDR2 SQIVND (reference sequence). This CDR3 comprises 14 residues. The CDR3 DNA reads TGTGCCAGTAGCCAACCCACCGGGTTATATGGCTACACCTTC. Its protein is CASSQPTGLYGYTF.

This clone has just a few counts. The junction shows a germline mismatch at one end, possibly a read error. The chain combines TRBV7-9 with TRBJ2-7; maybe TRBD2 (5 bases). The CDR3 runs to 12 residues. Germline lookup yields CDR1 SEHNR and CDR2 FQNEAQ (reference sequence). In DNA, the CDR3 is TGTGCCAGCAGCGTAGCGTCCTACGAGCAGTACTTC. Its translation is CASSVASYEQYF. The full variable domain, in which reference TRBV7-9 and TRBJ2-7 provide the parts outside the CDR3, is DTGVSQNPRHKITKRGQNVTFRCDPISEHNRLYWYRQTLGQGPEFLTYFQNEAQLEKSRLLSDRFSAERPKGSFSTLEIQRTEQGDSAMYLCASSVASYEQYFGPGTRLTVT.

In its sample, this clone was seen a few times. This sequence joins TRBV7-9 and TRBJ2-7; 7 nucleotides align to TRBD1. Germline CDR1 is SEHNR and CDR2 is FQNEAQ (reference sequence). CDR3 size: 14 residues. With V trimmed by 5 bases and J by 3 bases, 7 bases remained unmatched. CDR3 amino acids: CASSDRTGVYEQYF. CDR3 coding DNA: TGTGCCAGCAGCGATAGGACAGGCGTCTACGAGCAGTACTTC.

The chain combines TRBV28 with TRBJ1-1, with D unresolved. The CDR3 consists of 14 residues. Deletions cut 3 bases from V and 3 bases from J, with 11 bases between. CDR1 and CDR2 (germline): MDHEN, SYDVKM. The CDR3 spells CASSFPLADTEAFF. CDR3 bases: TGTGCCAGCAGTTTCCCTTTGGCGGACACTGAAGCTTTCTTT.

This clone came up a few times. This chain connects TRBV6-5 to TRBJ2-1, with D perhaps matching TRBD2 (6 bases). The germline V and J ends were trimmed by 8 bases and 7 bases, with 12 bases remaining between them. This CDR3 contains 12 residues. CDR1 is MNHEY and CDR2 is SVGAGI in the germline V gene. CDR3 amino acids: CASVGGGNEQFF. The DNA for the CDR3 is TGTGCCAGCGTCGGGGGAGGAAATGAGCAGTTCTTC.

J is TRBJ2-2 and V is TRBV7-2; D call uncertain. CDR1 and CDR2 from the germline V gene are SGHTA and FQGNSA. This CDR3 comprises 14 residues. Trimming took off 2 bases at V and 7 bases at J, with 11 bases between the two ends. The CDR3 nucleotides read TGTGCCAGCAGCTTATCCCGTTCAAGCGGGGAGCTGTTTTTT. Its translation is CASSLSRSSGELFF.

The chain couples TRBV29-1 to TRBJ1-5; unclear D gene. Trimming took off 4 bases at V and 4 bases at J, with 11 bases between the two ends. The CDR3 contains 13 residues. Germline V gene data show CDR1 as SQVTM and CDR2 as ANQGSEA. Written as DNA, the CDR3 is TGCAGCGTTGTTTGGGGTCTGAATCAGCCCCAGCATTTT. As protein: CSVVWGLNQPQHF.

The chain carries TRBV7-9 and TRBJ1-5, with TRBD1 matching over 7 bases. The V and J ends lost 4 bases and 8 bases, in that order; junction bases with no gene match: 8. The length of the CDR3 is 14 residues. CDR1 and CDR2 from the germline V gene are SEHNR and FQNEAQ (reference sequence). In DNA, the CDR3 is TGTGCCAGCAGCTCCCGACAGGGAGTAGAGCCCCAGCATTTT. Translated: CASSSRQGVEPQHF.

A few counts support this clone. The chain employs TRBV30 and TRBJ1-2; a weak D match, TRBD1 (6 bases). Germline V gene data show CDR1 as GTSNPN and CDR2 as SVGIG (reference sequence). V lost 4 bases to trimming and J lost 10 bases, with 19 bases between them. The CDR3 has 13 residues. CDR3 coding DNA: TGTGCCTGGACAGGGGACCCCCCCTCAGACTACACCTTC. Its translation is CAWTGDPPSDYTF. Full variable domain (missing parts from reference TRBV30 and TRBJ1-2): SQTIHQWPATLVQPVGSPLSLECTVEGTSNPNLYWYRQAAGRGLQLLFYSVGIGQISSEVPQNLSASRPQDRQFILSSKKLLLSDSGFYLCAWTGDPPSDYTFGSGTRLTVV.

The sample holds a few counts of this clone. CDR3 in amino acids: CASKDQLGTGELFF. CDR3 nucleotides: TGTGCCAGTAAGGACCAGCTGGGCACCGGGGAGCTGTTTTTT. The chain uses TRBV19 and TRBJ2-2; D unclear. Trimming removed 7 bases from V and 4 bases from J, with 13 bases in between. The CDR3 is 14 amino acids. Germline values: CDR1 LNHDA, CDR2 SQIVND (reference sequence).

This chain connects TRBV5-1 to TRBJ2-4; 9 nucleotides agree with TRBD1. CDR1 is SGHRS and CDR2 is YFSETQ in the germline V gene. CDR3 size: 16 residues. V lost 2 bases to trimming and J lost 5 bases; unmatched junction nucleotides: 8. Here the CDR3 DNA reads TGCGCCAGCAGCTTTACAGGGGGCGCTGAACAAAACATTCAGTACTTC. This gives the protein CASSFTGGAEQNIQYF.

This clone turned up a few times. J is TRBJ2-3 and V is TRBV2; D is unclear. Germline assignment: CDR1 SNHLY and CDR2 FYNNEI. The CDR3 consists of 14 residues. V was pared by 7 bases and J by 2 bases, with 13 bases between. The CDR3 spells CASNRGVFTDTQYF. For the CDR3, the DNA is TGTGCCAGCAACCGCGGCGTCTTCACAGATACGCAGTATTTT.

This clone was picked up a small number of times. V is TRBV7-9 and J is TRBJ2-5; TRBD2 agrees at 9 bases. V lost 0 bases, J lost 5 bases, and 4 bases stayed unmatched. CDR1 and CDR2 (germline): SEHNR, FQNEAQ (reference sequence). This CDR3 is built from 15 residues. The CDR3 here is CASSLAPSGIETQYF. Written as DNA, the CDR3 is TGTGCCAGCAGCTTAGCGCCTAGCGGGATTGAGACCCAGTACTTC.

Only a few counts were recorded for this clone. Other DNA sequences in the sample encode the same CDR3. The gene calls are TRBV7-9 and TRBJ1-1, with D unresolved. The V and J ends lost 1 base and 3 bases respectively, with 6 bases between them. The CDR3 loop spans 13 amino acids. CDR1 SEHNR and CDR2 FQNEAQ come from the germline V gene (reference sequence). The CDR3 nucleotides are TGTGCCAGCAGCTTAGGACAATACACTGAAGCTTTCTTT. It specifies CASSLGQYTEAFF.

The chain recombines TRBV27 with TRBJ1-1; weak D call: TRBD1 (5 bases). The CDR3 length is 13 residues. Trimming cost V 2 bases and J 8 bases, with 12 bases left between them. Germline V CDR1 and CDR2: MNHEY, SMNVEV (reference sequence). CDR3 in amino acids: CASSLGEGTEAFF. CDR3 in DNA: TGTGCCAGCAGTTTAGGGGAGGGGACCGAAGCTTTCTTT.